These 5 T cell receptor beta chains came from one sample sequenced in a study of T-cell reconstitution after alpha-beta-depleted transplantation in children. Unique molecular identifiers were incorporated into the prepared TCRbeta library. One entry per CDR3 protein results from TCRdb running MiXCR on the PCR reads. The sample shows approximately 510,000 distinct CDR3 sequences, 15% to 20% of them seen only once. The source was PBMCs from the stem cell graft donor, collected from the stem cell graft. These receptors were taken from a human donor who donated a stem cell graft to a child with acute lymphoblastic leukemia.

V usage is TRBV27 and J usage is TRBJ2-1; tentative D call: TRBD2 (6 bases). The CDR3 runs to 15 residues. The ends were cut back, 0 bases at V and 2 bases at J, with 8 bases in the middle. Germline V gives CDR1 MNHEY, CDR2 SMNVEV (reference sequence). The CDR3 DNA sequence: TGTGCCAGCAGTTTATCGGCGGGACCCTACAATGAGCAGTTCTTC. Its translation is CASSLSAGPYNEQFF.

The genes are TRBV20-1 and TRBJ1-6; maybe TRBD1 (5 bases). V lost 0 bases and J 10 bases, leaving 16 bases between the germline ends. Germline CDR1 and CDR2: DFQATT and SNEGSKA (reference sequence). There are 15 residues in the CDR3. CDR3 nucleotides: TGCAGTGCTAGAGACGTGCGGAGGGGAAGCTCACCCCTCCACTTT. Translation gives CSARDVRRGSSPLHF.

The chain carries TRBV5-1 and TRBJ2-7, with 9 bases matching TRBD1. Germline V gene sequence: CDR1 SGHRS, CDR2 YFSETQ. The junction had 9 bases not matched to a gene; V was cut back by 1 base and J by 7 bases. The CDR3 is made up of 15 amino acids. This CDR3 is CASSLPGTGNGEQYF. CDR3 nucleotides: TGCGCCAGCAGCTTGCCGGGGACAGGGAATGGGGAGCAGTACTTC.

The chain combines TRBV27 with TRBJ2-3; TRBD2 matches 8 bases. Per the germline V gene, CDR1 is MNHEY and CDR2 is SMNVEV (reference sequence). The junction had 8 bases not matched to a gene; V was cut back by 8 bases and J by 4 bases. The CDR3 spans 14 residues. The chain's CDR3 is CASARAGESDTQYF. For the CDR3, the DNA is TGTGCCAGCGCCCGAGCGGGAGAGTCAGATACGCAGTATTTT.

This chain joins TRBV11-1 and TRBJ2-1; 10 bases agree with TRBD2. J lost 3 bases, V lost 5 bases, and 19 bases had no gene match. CDR1 and CDR2 from the germline V gene are SGHAT and FQDESV (reference sequence). This CDR3 contains 20 residues. The CDR3 sequence: CASSPSNRLAGVEGYNEQFF. The DNA of the CDR3 is TGTGCCAGCAGCCCATCCAATCGGCTAGCGGGGGTGGAGGGCTACAATGAGCAGTTCTTC. Supplemented by reference TRBV11-1 and TRBJ2-1, the full variable domain reads EAEVAQSPRYKITEKSQAVAFWCDPISGHATLYWYRQILGQGPELLVQFQDESVVDDSQLPKDRFSAERLKGVDSTLKIQPAELGDSAMYLCASSPSNRLAGVEGYNEQFFGPGTRLTVL.